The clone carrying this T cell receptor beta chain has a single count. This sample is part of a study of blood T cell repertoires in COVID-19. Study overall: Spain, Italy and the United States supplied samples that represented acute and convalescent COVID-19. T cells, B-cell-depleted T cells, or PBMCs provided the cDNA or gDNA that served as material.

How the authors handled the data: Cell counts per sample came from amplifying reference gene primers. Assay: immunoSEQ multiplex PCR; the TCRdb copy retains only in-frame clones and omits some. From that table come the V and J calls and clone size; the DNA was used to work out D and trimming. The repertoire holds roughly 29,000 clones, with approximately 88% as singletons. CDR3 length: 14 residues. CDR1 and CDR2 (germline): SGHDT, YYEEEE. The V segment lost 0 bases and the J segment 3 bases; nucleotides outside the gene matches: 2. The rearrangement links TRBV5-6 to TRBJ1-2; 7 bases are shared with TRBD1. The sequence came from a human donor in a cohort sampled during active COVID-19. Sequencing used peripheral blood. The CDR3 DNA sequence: TGTGCCAGCAGCTTGGAAGGGGGCTACTATGGCTACACCTTC. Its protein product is CASSLEGGYYGYTF. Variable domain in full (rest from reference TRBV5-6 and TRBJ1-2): DAGVTQSPTHLIKTRGQQVTLRCSPKSGHDTVSWYQQALGQGPQFIFQYYEEEERQRGNFPDRFSGHQFPNYSSELNVNALLLGDSALYLCASSLEGGYYGYTFGSGTRLTVV.